This note documents a single T cell receptor (beta chain) sequence. The antigen is not known. The record originates from a study of cytomegalovirus exposure and HLA in healthy donors. Study-level information: HLA-typed donors were the source of approximately 88 million unique TCRs held in an early data release. Study-level points and caveats: Exclusion as indistinguishable affected some V segments, including TRBV6-2 and TRBV6-3.

Use of 60 Vbeta and 13 Jbeta primers characterized the PCR. In the source study's methods: Later reanalysis found 80 million or so unique TCR beta chains, roughly 9.9 million of them shared. Repertoires were generated with immunoSEQ multiplex PCR, while TCRdb's copy carries only in-frame clones and drops some. V and J calls and clone size are those listed in that table; D and trimming were worked out from the DNA. The sample has about 160,000 clones; approximately 88% are singletons. From germline, CDR1 is MNHNS and CDR2 SASEGT. Trimming removed 2 bases from V and 6 bases from J, with 7 bases in between. The CDR3 contains 13 residues. Every donor was a healthy person donating bone marrow.

The chain links TRBV6-1 to TRBJ1-4, with D unclear. This clonotype was sampled from a woman in her late teens or twenties in good health and CMV-seronegative. The sequenced sample was PBMCs. CDR3 bases: TGTGCCAGCAGTGAATGGCCAGATGAAAAACTGTTTTTT. Translated, it gives CASSEWPDEKLFF.